Listed below are T cell receptor beta chains from one sample, sequenced in a study of shared clonotypes between healthy human individuals. Method: immunoSEQ multiplex PCR; TCRdb's copy keeps in-frame clones and lacks some. The sample carries millions of clones, 90% to 95% recorded once. Material for sequencing was naive CD4+ T cells from PBMCs. These receptors all stem from a man in his late teens or twenties in good health. Some clones in this sample may be carry-over from other donors' samples. CDR3s include the opening cysteine and the closing phenylalanine or tryptophan. D genes are given only for firm matches. The size entry is marked missing in some rows and otherwise reads once, few, many or a size class.

abundance,d_gene,v_gene,len,j_gene,CDR3nt,CDR3aa
.,.,TRBV5-1,14,TRBJ1-2,TGCGCCAGCAGCTCTCTTCCAGGGACGGTTTTCTACACCTTC,CASSSLPGTVFYTF
.,TRBD1,TRBV9,15,TRBJ2-2,TGTGCCAGCAGACCCTGGGACAGGGAAATCGGGGAGCTGTTTTTT,CASRPWDREIGELFF
.,.,TRBV18,13,TRBJ2-3,TGTGCCAGCTCACCTACGTTAACAGATACGCAGTATTTT,CASSPTLTDTQYF
.,TRBD1,TRBV2,14,TRBJ2-2,TGTGCCAGCCGGGACAGGGGAAACACCGGGGAGCTGTTTTTT,CASRDRGNTGELFF
.,TRBD2,TRBV6-5,13,TRBJ2-7,TGTGCCAGCAGTTACGGTTTCGGGGGGGAGCAGTACTTC,CASSYGFGGEQYF
.,.,TRBV11-2,13,TRBJ1-1,TGTGCCAGCAGCTTAGATCGAGGGACTGAAGCTTTCTTT,CASSLDRGTEAFF
.,.,TRBV7-2,16,TRBJ2-5,TGTGCCAGCAGCTTGGAGGGAGGCCTGATGAGGGAGACCCAGTACTTC,CASSLEGGLMRETQYF
.,.,TRBV9,13,TRBJ1-2,TGTGCCAGCAGCGTCGAGTGGTGGAGTGGCTACACCTTC,CASSVEWWSGYTF
.,.,TRBV7-2,16,TRBJ1-3,TGTGCCAGCACCCGGGAGGCAGGCTTCGCCGGAAACACCATATATTTT,CASTREAGFAGNTIYF
.,TRBD1,TRBV10-3,15,TRBJ1-5,TGTGCCATCAGTGAAACAGGGGATAGCAATCAGCCCCAGCATTTT,CAISETGDSNQPQHF
.,.,TRBV29-1,13,TRBJ2-3,TGCAGCGTTGCTCTTGGCGGCACAGATACGCAGTATTTT,CSVALGGTDTQYF
.,.,TRBV18,13,TRBJ1-1,TGTGCCAGCTCTGGCAGGGGTAACACTGAAGCTTTCTTT,CASSGRGNTEAFF
.,TRBD2,TRBV7-9,16,TRBJ2-2,TGTGCCAGCAGCCCAGTTGGGGGAGGGCCTTCCGGGGAGCTGTTTTTT,CASSPVGGGPSGELFF
.,.,TRBV9,13,TRBJ1-1,TGTGCCAGCAGCGTAGGGGTTACCACTGAAGCTTTCTTT,CASSVGVTTEAFF
.,TRBD1,TRBV5-1,15,TRBJ1-3,TGCGCCAGCAGGGGACAGGGCGCAGGGCAGGACACCATATATTTT,CASRGQGAGQDTIYF
.,TRBD1,TRBV9,15,TRBJ2-2,TGTGCCAGCAGCAGGGGGGACAGGAGTACCGGGGAGCTGTTTTTT,CASSRGDRSTGELFF
once,TRBD1,TRBV10-3,13,TRBJ1-2,TGTGCCATCATGGGACAGGGGGCCTATGGCTACACCTTC,CAIMGQGAYGYTF
.,TRBD1,TRBV29-1,12,TRBJ1-1,TGCAGCGTAGACAGGGTAGGCACTGAAGCTTTCTTT,CSVDRVGTEAFF
.,.,TRBV27,15,TRBJ1-5,TGTGCCAGCAGTTTATCGGGGACACCGAATCAGCCCCAGCATTTT,CASSLSGTPNQPQHF
.,TRBD1,TRBV5-1,17,TRBJ1-4,TGCGCCAGCAGCCCCAACGGCCGACAGGGCGAAGGGGAAAAACTGTTTTTT,CASSPNGRQGEGEKLFF
.,TRBD2,TRBV7-2,15,TRBJ2-1,TGTGCCAGCAGCTCCCTAGCGGGAGGGTACAATGAGCAGTTCTTC,CASSSLAGGYNEQFF
.,.,TRBV27,13,TRBJ2-7,TGTGCCAGCAGTTTGGGTAGCGTGACCGAGCAGTACTTC,CASSLGSVTEQYF
.,TRBD1,TRBV18,15,TRBJ1-2,TGTGCCAGCTCAGTGACAGGGGGCACCAACTATGGCTACACCTTC,CASSVTGGTNYGYTF